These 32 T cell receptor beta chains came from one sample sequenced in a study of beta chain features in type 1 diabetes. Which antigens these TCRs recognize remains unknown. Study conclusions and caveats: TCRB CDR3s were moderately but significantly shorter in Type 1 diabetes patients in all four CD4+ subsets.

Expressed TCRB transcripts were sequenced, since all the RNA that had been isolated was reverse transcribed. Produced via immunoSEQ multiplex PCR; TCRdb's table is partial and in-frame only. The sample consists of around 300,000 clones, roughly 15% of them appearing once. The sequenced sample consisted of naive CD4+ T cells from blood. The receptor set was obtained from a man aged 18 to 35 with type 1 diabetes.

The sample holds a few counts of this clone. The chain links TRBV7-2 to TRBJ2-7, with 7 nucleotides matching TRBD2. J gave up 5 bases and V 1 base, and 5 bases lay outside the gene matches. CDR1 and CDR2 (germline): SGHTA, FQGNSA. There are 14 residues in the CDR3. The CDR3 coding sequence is TGTGCCAGCAGCTTAGGGGCGGGAGTCAACGAGCAGTACTTC. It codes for CASSLGAGVNEQYF.

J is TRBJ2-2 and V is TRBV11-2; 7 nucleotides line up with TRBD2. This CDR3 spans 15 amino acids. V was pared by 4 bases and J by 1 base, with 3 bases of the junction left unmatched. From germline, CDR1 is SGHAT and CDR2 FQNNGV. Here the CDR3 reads CASSSLAENTGELFF. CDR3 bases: TGTGCCAGCAGCTCCCTAGCGGAGAACACCGGGGAGCTGTTTTTT.

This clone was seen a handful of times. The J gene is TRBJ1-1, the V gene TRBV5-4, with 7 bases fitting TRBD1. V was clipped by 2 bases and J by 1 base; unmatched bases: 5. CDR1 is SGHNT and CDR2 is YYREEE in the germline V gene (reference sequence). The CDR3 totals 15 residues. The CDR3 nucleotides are TGTGCCAGCAGCTTCTTCGACAGGGAGAACACTGAAGCTTTCTTT. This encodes CASSFFDRENTEAFF.

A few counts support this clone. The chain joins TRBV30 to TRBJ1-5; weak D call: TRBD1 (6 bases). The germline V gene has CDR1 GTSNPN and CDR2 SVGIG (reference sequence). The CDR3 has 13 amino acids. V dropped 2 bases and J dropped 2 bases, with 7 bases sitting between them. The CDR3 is CAWSHRGNQPQHF. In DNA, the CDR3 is TGTGCCTGGAGTCACAGGGGCAATCAGCCCCAGCATTTT.

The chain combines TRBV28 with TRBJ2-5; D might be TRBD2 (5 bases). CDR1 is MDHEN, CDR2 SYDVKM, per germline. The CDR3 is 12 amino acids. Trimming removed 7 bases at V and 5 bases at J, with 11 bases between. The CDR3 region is CASIGSGETQYF. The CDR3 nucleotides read TGTGCCAGCATTGGGAGTGGGGAGACCCAGTACTTC.

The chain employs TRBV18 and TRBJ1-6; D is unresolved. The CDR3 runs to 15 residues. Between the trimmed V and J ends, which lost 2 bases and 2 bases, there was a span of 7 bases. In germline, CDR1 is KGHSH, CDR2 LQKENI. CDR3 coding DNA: TGTGCCAGCTCACCAGTGAACACCTATAATTCACCCCTCCACTTT. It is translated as CASSPVNTYNSPLHF.

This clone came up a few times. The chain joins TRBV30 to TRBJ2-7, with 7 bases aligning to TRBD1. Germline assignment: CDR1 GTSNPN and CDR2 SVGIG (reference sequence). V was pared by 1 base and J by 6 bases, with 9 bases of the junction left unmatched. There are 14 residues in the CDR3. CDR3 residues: CAWSGGADRAEQYF. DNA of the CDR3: TGTGCCTGGAGTGGAGGGGCCGACAGGGCCGAGCAGTACTTC.

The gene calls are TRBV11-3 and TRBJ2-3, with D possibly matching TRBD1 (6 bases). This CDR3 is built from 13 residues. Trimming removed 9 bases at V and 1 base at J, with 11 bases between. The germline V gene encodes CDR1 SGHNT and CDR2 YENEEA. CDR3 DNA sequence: TGTGCCAGTTCTGGGGGCGGCACAGATACGCAGTATTTT. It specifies CASSGGGTDTQYF.

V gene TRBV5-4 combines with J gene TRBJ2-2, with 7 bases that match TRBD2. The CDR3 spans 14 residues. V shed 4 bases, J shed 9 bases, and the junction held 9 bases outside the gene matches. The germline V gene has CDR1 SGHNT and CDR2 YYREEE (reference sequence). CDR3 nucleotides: TGTGCCAGCAGCCTAGGGAGGGCAGAGCGGGAGCTGTTTTTT. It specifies CASSLGRAERELFF.

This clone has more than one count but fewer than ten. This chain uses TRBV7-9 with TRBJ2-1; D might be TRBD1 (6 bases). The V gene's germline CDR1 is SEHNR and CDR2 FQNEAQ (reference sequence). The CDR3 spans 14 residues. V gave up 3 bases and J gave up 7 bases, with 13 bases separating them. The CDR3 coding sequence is TGTGCCAGCAGCTTCCCACAGGGATGGAATGAGCAGTTCTTC. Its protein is CASSFPQGWNEQFF.

CDR3 in amino acids: CAWITSGQETQYF. CDR3 in DNA: TGTGCCTGGATTACTAGCGGCCAAGAGACCCAGTACTTC. The chain uses TRBV30 and TRBJ2-5; TRBD2 matches at 8 bases. The trim removed 4 bases at V and 1 base at J, leaving 2 bases unmatched. This CDR3 has 13 residues. CDR1 and CDR2 from the germline V gene are GTSNPN and SVGIG (reference sequence). Looking up the rest from reference TRBV30 and TRBJ2-5 gives the full variable domain: SQTIHQWPATLVQPVGSPLSLECTVEGTSNPNLYWYRQAAGRGLQLLFYSVGIGQISSEVPQNLSASRPQDRQFILSSKKLLLSDSGFYLCAWITSGQETQYFGPGTRLLVL.

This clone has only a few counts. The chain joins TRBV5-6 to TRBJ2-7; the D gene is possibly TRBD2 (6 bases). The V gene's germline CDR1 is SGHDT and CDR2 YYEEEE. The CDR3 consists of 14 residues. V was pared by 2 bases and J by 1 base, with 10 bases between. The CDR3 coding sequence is TGTGCCAGCAGCTTCCGGAGGGTATCCTACGAGCAGTACTTC. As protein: CASSFRRVSYEQYF.

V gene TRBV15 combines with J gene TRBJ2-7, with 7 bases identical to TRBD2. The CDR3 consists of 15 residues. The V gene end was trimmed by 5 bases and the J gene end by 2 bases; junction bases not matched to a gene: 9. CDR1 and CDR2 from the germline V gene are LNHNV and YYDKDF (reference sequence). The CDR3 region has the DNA TGTGCCACCAGCCGGGGGGTAGGGATCACCTACGAGCAGTACTTC. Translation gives CATSRGVGITYEQYF.

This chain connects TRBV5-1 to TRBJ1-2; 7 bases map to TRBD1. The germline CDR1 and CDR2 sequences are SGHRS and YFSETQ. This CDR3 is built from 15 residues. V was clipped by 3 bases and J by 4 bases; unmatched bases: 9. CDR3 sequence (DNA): TGCGCCAGCAGCTGGACTACAGGGGAACCCTATGGCTACACCTTC. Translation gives CASSWTTGEPYGYTF.

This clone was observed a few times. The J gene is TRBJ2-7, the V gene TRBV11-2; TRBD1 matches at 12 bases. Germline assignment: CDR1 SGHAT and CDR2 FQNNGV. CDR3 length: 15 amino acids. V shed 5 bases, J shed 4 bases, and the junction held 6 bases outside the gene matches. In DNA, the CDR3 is TGTGCCAGCAGCCATGGGACAGGGGGCTCTTACGAGCAGTACTTC. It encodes CASSHGTGGSYEQYF.

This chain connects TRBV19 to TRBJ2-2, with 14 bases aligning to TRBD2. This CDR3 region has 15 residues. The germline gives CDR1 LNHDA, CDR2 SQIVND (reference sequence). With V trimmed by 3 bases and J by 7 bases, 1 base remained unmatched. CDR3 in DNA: TGTGCCAGTAGTATGGGACTAGCGGGAGTCGGGGAGCTGTTTTTT. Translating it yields CASSMGLAGVGELFF.

The CDR3 protein is CASPSREGKETQYF. For the CDR3, the DNA is TGTGCCTCCCCCTCGCGGGAGGGGAAAGAGACCCAGTACTTC. This chain links TRBV2 with TRBJ2-5, with 9 nucleotides matching TRBD2. Trimming at V came to 11 bases and at J to 3 bases, leaving 10 bases not matched to a gene. Germline values: CDR1 SNHLY, CDR2 FYNNEI. This CDR3 comprises 14 residues. Full variable domain (rest looked up from reference TRBV2 and TRBJ2-5): EPEVTQTPSHQVTQMGQEVILRCVPISNHLYFYWYRQILGQKVEFLVSFYNNEISEKSEIFDDQFSVERPDGSNFTLKIRSTKLEDSAMYFCASPSREGKETQYFGPGTRLLVL.

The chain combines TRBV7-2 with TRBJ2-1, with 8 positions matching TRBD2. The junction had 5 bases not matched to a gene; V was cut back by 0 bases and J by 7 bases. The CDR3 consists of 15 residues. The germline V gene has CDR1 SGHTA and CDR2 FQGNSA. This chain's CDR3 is CASSLASGITNEQFF. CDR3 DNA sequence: TGTGCCAGCAGCTTAGCTAGCGGGATTACTAATGAGCAGTTCTTC.

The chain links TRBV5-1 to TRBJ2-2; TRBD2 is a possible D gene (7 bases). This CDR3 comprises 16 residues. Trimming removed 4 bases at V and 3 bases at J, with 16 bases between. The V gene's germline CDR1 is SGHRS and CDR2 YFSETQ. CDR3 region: CASSGGASADTGELFF. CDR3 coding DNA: TGCGCCAGCAGCGGGGGGGCTAGTGCGGACACCGGGGAGCTGTTTTTT.

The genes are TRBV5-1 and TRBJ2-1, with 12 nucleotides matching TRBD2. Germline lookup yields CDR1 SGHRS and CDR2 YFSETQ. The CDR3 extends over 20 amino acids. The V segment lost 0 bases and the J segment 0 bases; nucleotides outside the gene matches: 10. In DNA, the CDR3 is TGCGCCAGCAGCTTGGGTCTAGCGGGGGGGCCTAGACGCTCCTACAATGAGCAGTTCTTC. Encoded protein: CASSLGLAGGPRRSYNEQFF.

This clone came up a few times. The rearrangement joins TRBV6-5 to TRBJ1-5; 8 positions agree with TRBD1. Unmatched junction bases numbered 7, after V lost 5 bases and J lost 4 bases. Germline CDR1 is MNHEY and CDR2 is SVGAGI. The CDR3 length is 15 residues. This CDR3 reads CASSPLGTGNQPQHF. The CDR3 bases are TGTGCCAGCAGTCCTCTTGGGACAGGTAATCAGCCCCAGCATTTT.

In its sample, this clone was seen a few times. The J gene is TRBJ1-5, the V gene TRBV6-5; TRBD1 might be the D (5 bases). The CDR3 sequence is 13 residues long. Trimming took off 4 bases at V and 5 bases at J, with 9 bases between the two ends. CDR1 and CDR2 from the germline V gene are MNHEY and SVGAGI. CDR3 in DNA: TGTGCCAGCAGTTTCCAGGGTGATCAGCCCCAGCATTTT. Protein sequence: CASSFQGDQPQHF.

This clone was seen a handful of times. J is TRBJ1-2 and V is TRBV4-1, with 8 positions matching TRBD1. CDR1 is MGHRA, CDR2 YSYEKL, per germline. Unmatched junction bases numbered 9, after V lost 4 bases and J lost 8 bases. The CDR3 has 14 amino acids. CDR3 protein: CASSLDGQGGGYTF. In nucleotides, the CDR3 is TGCGCCAGCAGCCTAGATGGACAGGGCGGCGGCTACACCTTC.

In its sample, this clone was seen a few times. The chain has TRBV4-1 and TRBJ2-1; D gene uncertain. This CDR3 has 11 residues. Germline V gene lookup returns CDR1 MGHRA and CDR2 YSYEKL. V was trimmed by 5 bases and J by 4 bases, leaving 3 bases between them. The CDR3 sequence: CASSSYNEQFF. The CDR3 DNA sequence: TGCGCCAGCAGCTCGTACAATGAGCAGTTCTTC.

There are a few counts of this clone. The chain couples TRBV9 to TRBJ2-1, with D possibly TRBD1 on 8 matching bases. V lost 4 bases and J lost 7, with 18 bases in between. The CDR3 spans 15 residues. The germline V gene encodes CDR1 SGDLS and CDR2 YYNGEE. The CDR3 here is CASSITTGGENEQFF. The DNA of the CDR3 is TGTGCCAGCAGCATCACCACAGGGGGGGAGAATGAGCAGTTCTTC. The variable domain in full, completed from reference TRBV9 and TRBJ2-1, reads DSGVTQTPKHLITATGQRVTLRCSPRSGDLSVYWYQQSLDQGLQFLIQYYNGEERAKGNILERFSAQQFPDLHSELNLSSLELGDSALYFCASSITTGGENEQFFGPGTRLTVL.

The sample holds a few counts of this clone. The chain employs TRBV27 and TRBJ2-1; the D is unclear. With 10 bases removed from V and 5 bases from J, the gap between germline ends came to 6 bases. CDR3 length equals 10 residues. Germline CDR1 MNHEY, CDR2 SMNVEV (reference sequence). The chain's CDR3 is CAIRDNEQFF. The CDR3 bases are TGTGCCATTCGGGACAATGAGCAGTTCTTC.

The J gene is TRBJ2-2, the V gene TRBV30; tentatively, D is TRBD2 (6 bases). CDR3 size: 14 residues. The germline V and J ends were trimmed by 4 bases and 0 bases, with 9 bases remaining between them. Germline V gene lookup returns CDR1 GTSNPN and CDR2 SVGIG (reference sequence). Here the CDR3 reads CAWNPGANTGELFF. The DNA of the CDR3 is TGTGCCTGGAATCCGGGGGCGAACACCGGGGAGCTGTTTTTT.

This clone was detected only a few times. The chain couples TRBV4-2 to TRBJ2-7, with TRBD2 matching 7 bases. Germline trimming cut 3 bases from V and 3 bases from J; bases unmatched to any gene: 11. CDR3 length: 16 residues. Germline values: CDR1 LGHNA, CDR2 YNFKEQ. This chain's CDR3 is CASSQSPSGAHYEQYF. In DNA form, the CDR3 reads TGTGCCAGCAGCCAGTCCCCTAGCGGAGCCCACTACGAGCAGTACTTC.

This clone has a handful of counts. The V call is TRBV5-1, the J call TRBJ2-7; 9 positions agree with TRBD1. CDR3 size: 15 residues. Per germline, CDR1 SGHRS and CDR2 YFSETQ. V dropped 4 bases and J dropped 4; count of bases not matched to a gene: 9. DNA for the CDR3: TGCGCCAGCAGCAGGTCCGGACAGGGGTTATACGAGCAGTACTTC. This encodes CASSRSGQGLYEQYF. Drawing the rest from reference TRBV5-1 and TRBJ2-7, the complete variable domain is KAGVTQTPRYLIKTRGQQVTLSCSPISGHRSVSWYQQTPGQGLQFLFEYFSETQRNKGNFPGRFSGRQFSNSRSEMNVSTLELGDSALYLCASSRSGQGLYEQYFGPGTRLTVT.

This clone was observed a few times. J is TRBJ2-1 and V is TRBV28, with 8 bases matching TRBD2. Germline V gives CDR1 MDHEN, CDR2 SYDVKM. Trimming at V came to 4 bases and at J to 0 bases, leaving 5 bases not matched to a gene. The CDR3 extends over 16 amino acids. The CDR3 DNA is TGTGCCAGCAGTTCTCCCAGCGGGAGCTCCTACAATGAGCAGTTCTTC. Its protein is CASSSPSGSSYNEQFF. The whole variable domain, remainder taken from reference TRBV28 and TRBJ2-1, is DVKVTQSSRYLVKRTGEKVFLECVQDMDHENMFWYRQDPGLGLRLIYFSYDVKMKEKGDIPEGYSVSREKKERFSLILESASTNQTSMYLCASSSPSGSSYNEQFFGPGTRLTVL.

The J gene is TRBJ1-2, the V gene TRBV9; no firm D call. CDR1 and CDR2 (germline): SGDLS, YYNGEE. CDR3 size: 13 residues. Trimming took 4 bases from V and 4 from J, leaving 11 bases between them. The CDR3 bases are TGTGCCAGCAGCACGTCCGGTAGCTATGGCTACACCTTC. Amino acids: CASSTSGSYGYTF.

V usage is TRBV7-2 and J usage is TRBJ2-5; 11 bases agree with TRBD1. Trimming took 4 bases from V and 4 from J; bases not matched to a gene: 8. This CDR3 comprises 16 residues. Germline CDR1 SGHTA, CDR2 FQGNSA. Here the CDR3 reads CASSSLRDRGRETQYF. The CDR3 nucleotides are TGTGCCAGCAGCTCCCTCCGGGACAGGGGGAGAGAGACCCAGTACTTC.